These 20 T cell receptor beta chains originate from one sample sequenced in a study of cytomegalovirus exposure and HLA in healthy donors. The protocol was immunoSEQ multiplex PCR, while the TCRdb copy is restricted to in-frame clones and leaves out a portion. The profile shows about 120,000 clones, about nine tenths of them singletons. Sequencing used PBMCs. The receptors shown here come from a woman under 30 in good health and CMV-seronegative.

The chain recombines TRBV2 with TRBJ2-1; 7 bases agree with TRBD1. Germline CDR1 SNHLY, CDR2 FYNNEI. The CDR3 sequence is 13 residues long. Trimming removed 6 bases from V and 8 bases from J; junction bases left unmatched: 7. The CDR3 reads CASSATGKHEQFF. CDR3 bases: TGTGCCAGCAGCGCGACAGGGAAGCATGAGCAGTTCTTC.

The chain uses TRBV5-4 and TRBJ1-1, with a possible D match to TRBD1 (6 bases). This CDR3 has 14 residues. Trimming cost V 3 bases and J 2 bases, with 11 bases left between them. Germline V gene data show CDR1 as SGHNT and CDR2 as YYREEE (reference sequence). The CDR3 sequence: CASSSARGNTEAFF. CDR3 sequence (DNA): TGTGCCAGCAGCTCCGCCAGGGGAAACACTGAAGCTTTCTTT.

V gene TRBV29-1 combines with J gene TRBJ2-7, with D possibly being TRBD2 (5 bases). V was cut by 7 bases and J by 3 bases, with 7 bases left in between. The CDR3 runs to 10 residues. Germline-derived CDR1 and CDR2 are SQVTM and ANQGSEA. CDR3 in amino acids: CSGGDYEQYF. The CDR3 nucleotides read TGCAGCGGGGGAGACTACGAGCAGTACTTC.

DNA of the CDR3: TGTGCCAGCAGCCGCCGGGACAGGGTCTACTTC. Translating gives CASSRRDRVYF. V and J are TRBV11-3 and TRBJ2-7, with 9 bases fitting TRBD1. V gave up 5 bases and J gave up 13 bases; unmatched junction bases: 6. From germline, CDR1 is SGHNT and CDR2 YENEEA. This CDR3 has 11 residues. Full variable domain (rest looked up from reference TRBV11-3 and TRBJ2-7): EAGVVQSPRYKIIEKKQPVAFWCNPISGHNTLYWYLQNLGQGPELLIRYENEEAVDDSQLPKDRFSAERLKGVDSTLKIQPAELGDSAVYLCASSRRDRVYFGPGTRLTVT.

The V and J genes are TRBV7-6 and TRBJ2-6; no firm D call. Germline V gene data show CDR1 as SGHVS and CDR2 as FNYEAQ. The CDR3 sequence is 15 residues long. V dropped 3 bases and J dropped 4 bases, with 10 bases sitting between them. The CDR3 protein is CASSFAIGGANVLTF. The CDR3 DNA sequence: TGTGCCAGCAGCTTTGCGATCGGGGGGGCCAACGTCCTGACTTTC. Filled out from reference TRBV7-6 and TRBJ2-6, the complete variable domain reads GAGVSQSPRYKVTKRGQDVALRCDPISGHVSLYWYRQALGQGPEFLTYFNYEAQQDKSGLPNDRFSAERPEGSISTLTIQRTEQRDSAMYRCASSFAIGGANVLTFGAGSRLTVL.

A note on this clone: One junction end disagrees with the germline gene, perhaps due to a read error. The chain combines TRBV7-7 with TRBJ1-4, with D possibly TRBD1 on 6 matching bases. Germline values: CDR1 SSHAT, CDR2 FNYEAQ (reference sequence). This CDR3 spans 14 amino acids. This chain's CDR3 is CASSLGGVGEKLFF. The CDR3, as DNA: TGTGCTAGCAGCTTAGGGGGAGTAGGAGAAAAACTGTTTTTT.

This chain uses TRBV19 with TRBJ2-1; 15 bases agree with TRBD2. The length of the CDR3 is 19 residues. Germline lookup yields CDR1 LNHDA and CDR2 SQIVND (reference sequence). Trimming at V came to 7 bases and at J to 3 bases, leaving 13 bases not matched to a gene. CDR3 protein: CASKPNFGTSGRLYNEQFF. CDR3 coding DNA: TGTGCCAGTAAACCAAACTTCGGGACTAGCGGGAGGCTCTACAATGAGCAGTTCTTC.

J is TRBJ2-1 and V is TRBV19; the D gene is possibly TRBD2 (6 bases). Germline V CDR1 and CDR2: LNHDA, SQIVND (reference sequence). The CDR3 contains 17 residues. V lost 3 bases to trimming and J lost 7 bases, with 22 bases between them. The CDR3, as DNA: TGTGCCAGTAGTATGACTAGTTTAGGTTCGGTCGGGAATGAGCAGTTCTTC. This sequence encodes CASSMTSLGSVGNEQFF.

This chain links TRBV19 with TRBJ2-5; D uncertain. The CDR3 extends over 14 amino acids. V dropped 6 bases and J dropped 1 base, with 12 bases sitting between them. From germline, CDR1 is LNHDA and CDR2 SQIVND (reference sequence). The CDR3 nucleotides read TGTGCCAGTAGCCCCTGGCACCTCCAAGAGACCCAGTACTTC. It encodes CASSPWHLQETQYF.

The rearrangement uses TRBV19 and TRBJ2-1; D gene unclear. Per germline, CDR1 LNHDA and CDR2 SQIVND (reference sequence). The CDR3 spans 15 residues. V lost 1 base and J lost 6, with 13 bases in between. CDR3 protein: CASSIGSAASNEQFF. As DNA, the CDR3 is TGTGCCAGTAGTATAGGCTCGGCGGCTTCCAATGAGCAGTTCTTC.

This chain joins TRBV12-5 and TRBJ2-6; 12 bases line up with TRBD1. The CDR3 consists of 21 residues. Germline V lookup: CDR1 LGHNT, CDR2 FRNRAP. Losses at the gene ends were 3 bases for V and 1 base for J; bases not matched to a gene: 13. CDR3 nucleotide sequence: TGTGCTAGTGGTTTCAACTCCGGGACAGGGGGCGAAGGGTCTGGGGCCAACGTCCTGACTTTC. It is translated as CASGFNSGTGGEGSGANVLTF.

This chain uses TRBV7-9 with TRBJ2-7; TRBD1 agrees at 10 bases. CDR3 length: 19 amino acids. Per germline, CDR1 SEHNR and CDR2 FQNEAQ (reference sequence). J lost 1 base, V lost 5 bases, and 17 bases had no gene match. The chain's CDR3 is CASSAPKDRGYLMSYEQYF. In DNA, the CDR3 is TGTGCCAGCAGCGCTCCTAAGGACAGGGGGTATCTTATGTCCTACGAGCAGTACTTC.

The genes are TRBV10-1 and TRBJ2-2, with D hard to call. Trimming took 3 bases from V and 4 from J, leaving 15 bases between them. CDR1 WNHNN and CDR2 SYGVQD come from the germline V gene (reference sequence). This CDR3 region has 16 residues. As DNA, the CDR3 is TGCGCCAGCAGTGATTATTTGGGCCCATCCACCGGGGAGCTGTTTTTT. The encoded protein is CASSDYLGPSTGELFF.

CDR3 DNA sequence: TGCAGCCCATATTCAGGGTATAGCAATCAGCCCCAGCATTTT. Its protein product is CSPYSGYSNQPQHF. The chain recombines TRBV29-1 with TRBJ1-5; D might be TRBD1 (5 bases). Germline CDR1 reads SQVTM; CDR2 reads ANQGSEA. Trimming removed 8 bases at V and 0 bases at J, with 14 bases between. This CDR3 spans 14 amino acids.

V gene TRBV18 combines with J gene TRBJ1-1; perhaps TRBD1 as D (6 bases). V was trimmed by 2 bases and J by 0 bases, leaving 13 bases between them. The CDR3 runs to 16 residues. CDR1 and CDR2 from the germline V gene are KGHSH and LQKENI. The CDR3 coding sequence is TGTGCCAGCTCACCAGGGGGGGCCGGCATGAACACTGAAGCTTTCTTT. The encoded protein is CASSPGGAGMNTEAFF. Supplemented by reference TRBV18 and TRBJ1-1, the full variable domain reads NAGVMQNPRHLVRRRGQEARLRCSPMKGHSHVYWYRQLPEEGLKFMVYLQKENIIDESGMPKERFSAEFPKEGPSILRIQQVVRGDSAAYFCASSPGGAGMNTEAFFGQGTRLTVV.

The chain links TRBV2 to TRBJ2-1; 12 bases fit TRBD2. Germline V gene sequence: CDR1 SNHLY, CDR2 FYNNEI. The CDR3 has 16 residues. Unmatched junction bases numbered 0, after V lost 3 bases and J lost 0 bases. The CDR3 sequence: CASSEGLAGSYNEQFF. Written as DNA, the CDR3 is TGTGCCAGCAGTGAGGGACTAGCGGGCTCCTACAATGAGCAGTTCTTC.

The rearrangement links TRBV11-2 to TRBJ2-3; TRBD2 aligns across 12 bases. V shed 6 bases and J 5 bases; nucleotides not matched to a gene: 9. CDR3 length: 16 residues. Per the germline V gene, CDR1 is SGHAT and CDR2 is FQNNGV. CDR3 loop: CASSPLAGGPGDTQYF. DNA of the CDR3: TGTGCCAGCAGTCCTCTAGCGGGAGGGCCAGGAGATACGCAGTATTTT. The complete variable domain, with remaining parts taken from reference TRBV11-2 and TRBJ2-3, reads EAGVAQSPRYKIIEKRQSVAFWCNPISGHATLYWYQQILGQGPKLLIQFQNNGVVDDSQLPKDRFSAERLKGVDSTLKIQPAKLEDSAVYLCASSPLAGGPGDTQYFGPGTRLTVL.

The chain is built from TRBV4-1 and TRBJ1-5; D uncertain. V lost 0 bases and J lost 0, with 9 bases in between. Germline V lookup: CDR1 MGHRA, CDR2 YSYEKL. The CDR3 contains 16 residues. The CDR3 nucleotides are TGCGCCAGCAGCCAAGACGTCAGATATAGCAATCAGCCCCAGCATTTT. It is translated as CASSQDVRYSNQPQHF.

This chain joins TRBV2 and TRBJ1-1; D is uncertain. Germline-derived CDR1 and CDR2 are SNHLY and FYNNEI. CDR3 length: 13 amino acids. V lost 4 bases and J lost 0, with 6 bases in between. The CDR3 sequence is CASSAGMNTEAFF. CDR3 bases: TGTGCCAGCAGTGCCGGGATGAACACTGAAGCTTTCTTT.

V usage is TRBV7-8 and J usage is TRBJ2-7, with 12 positions matching TRBD1. The CDR3 contains 15 residues. J was trimmed by 6 bases and V by 7 bases; bases with no gene match: 10. In germline, CDR1 is SGHVS, CDR2 FQNEAQ. This CDR3 reads CASIVGGTGGREQYF. The CDR3 DNA is TGTGCCAGCATCGTGGGGGGGACAGGGGGCCGCGAGCAGTACTTC.